This TCR beta chain was captured by sequencing in a study of T cell responses to AZD1222 COVID-19 vaccine (TCRdb year 2021). Study-wide context: AZD1222 recipients whose second dose came at about 4 weeks and those whose second dose came at about 12 weeks were combined into one group, since spike-specific TCR depth and breadth did not differ between the two schedules. A total of about 240 trial participants underwent TCR sequencing, of whom 207 received two doses of AZD1222 and about 26 received two doses of the MenACWY control vaccine. Trial participants were enrolled by age into subgroups of 18-55, 56-69 and 70-plus years, and around 150, 29 and 61 TCR-sequenced participants, respectively, were included in these subgroups.

Overall study results and their limits: Conclusions about previously exposed vaccinees are limited, since just 5 to 7 AZD1222 recipients were seropositive for SARS-CoV-2 at baseline. After two AZD1222 doses, both the breadth and the depth of spike-specific TCRs were significantly higher than at day 0 and than in MenACWY recipients. The whole spike protein was spanned by vaccine-associated CD4 TCRs, and dominant responses were seen in regions 160-218 and 743-854. Because no samples from the day 14 peak response were available, repertoires could be characterized only after the peak T cell response. Participants were mostly white British, with more females than males. The authors suggested clonal diversity may have been underestimated. Reportedly, close to half of the unique spike-specific TCRs recognized epitopes lying outside the regions that are mutated in the B.1.351 and B.1.1.7 variants. The 56-69-year group was small, and its depth increase did not reach significance, likely because of low power.

The CDR3 regions of human TCRbeta chains were analyzed by immunosequencing. Concerning the study's data processing: TCRs in the repertoires were compared against a reference library of SARS-CoV-2-specific TCRs that had been generated with the MIRA antigen-specificity platform. Breadth meant the fraction of unique TCRs that were SARS-CoV-2-associated, whereas depth meant the fraction of total T cells that were SARS-CoV-2-associated. Using the MIRA data, each spike-specific TCR was assigned both to the spike region to which the TCR was reactive and to a CD4 or CD8 class. Log10-transformed breadth and depth values were compared by one-way ANOVA with Sidak's multiple comparisons tests. Held by TCRdb, this immuneACCESS table contains in-frame sequences only and omits some clones. Under half of the omission traces to an unresolved V gene where checked; the cause of the rest is unknown. V, J and clone size derive from that table, while D and trimming were established from the DNA sequence. The sample has about 120,000 clones on record, roughly 90% of them singletons. Together, the top ten hold 14% to 15% of the sample.

The CDR3, cysteine through phenylalanine, is 12 amino acids long. Of the read, only the CDR3 DNA is kept; its 36 bases are in frame from base 1. V is reduced by 4 bases and J by 10 bases, leaving a spacing of 14 bases between them. Looking up the germline V gene yields CDR1 SGHDT and CDR2 YYEEEE. This sample's time point label indicates: baseline before first vaccination. Vaccinee samples were obtained from the UK trials COV001 and COV002, which included a single-blind randomized controlled phase 2/3 trial of AZD1222 (ChAdOx1 nCoV-19) in healthy adults. For TCRbeta chain sequencing, PBMC samples were collected from trial participants at day 0 and at day 28 after the second dose. Concerning this clone: Which antigen it targets is not known. No base quality values were provided; no much bigger clone lies one nucleotide off.

The sequence is built from TRBV5-6 and TRBJ1-1; the D gene remains uncertain. The origin of this receptor is an adult in good health. The sample in question was peripheral blood, obtained on day 0 of AZD1222 vaccination. DNA sequence: TGTGCCAGCAGCAATCTAGCCTCCGGAGCTTTCTTT. Its protein is CASSNLASGAFF.